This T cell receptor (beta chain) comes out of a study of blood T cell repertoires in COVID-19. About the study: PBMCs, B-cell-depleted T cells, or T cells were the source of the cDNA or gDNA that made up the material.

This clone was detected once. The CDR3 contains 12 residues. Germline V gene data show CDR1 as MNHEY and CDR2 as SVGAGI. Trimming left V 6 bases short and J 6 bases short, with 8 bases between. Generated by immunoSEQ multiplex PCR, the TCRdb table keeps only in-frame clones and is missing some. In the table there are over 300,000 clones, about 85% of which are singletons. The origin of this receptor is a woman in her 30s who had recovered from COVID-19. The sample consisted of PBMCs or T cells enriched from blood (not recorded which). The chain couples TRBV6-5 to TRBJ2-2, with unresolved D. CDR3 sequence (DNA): TGTGCCAGCAGGGCTAGACCCGGGGAGCTGTTTTTT. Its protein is CASRARPGELFF.